The TCR beta chain described here comes from a study of T cells in localized non-small cell lung cancer. A few counts support this clone. Its antigen is not identified. TCRdb's copy holds only in-frame clones and misses some; the assay was immunoSEQ multiplex PCR. The profile shows about 130,000 clones, 80% to 90% of them singletons. Findings and caveats of the study: For the top 100 tumor clones, a median roughly 56 also appeared in adjacent lung. The greatest T cell clonality was found in uninvolved adjacent lung (higher than in tumor). A raised T cell density in blood coincided with lengthier overall survival.

The clonotype originates from a female donor over 55 with stage I lung adenocarcinoma. The material was peripheral blood, obtained before any cancer treatment.

Here the CDR3 reads CASISDRTSEKLFF. Written as DNA, the CDR3 is TGTGCCAGCATATCGGACAGGACATCCGAAAAACTGTTTTTT. This chain joins TRBV2 and TRBJ1-4; TRBD1 matches at 7 bases. CDR3 length equals 14 residues. Trimming removed 7 bases from V and 8 bases from J; junction bases left unmatched: 10. Germline lookup yields CDR1 SNHLY and CDR2 FYNNEI.